This T cell receptor (beta chain) is drawn from a study of T cells in Graves' hyperthyroidism and ophthalmopathy. This clonotype was recorded at least ten times. Amplified regions were TCR beta CDR3 sequences from RNA transcripts. A first-round RT-PCR of the TCR CDR3 used the HTBI primer set. TCRdb reanalysed the multiplex PCR reads using MiXCR and keeps one entry per CDR3 protein. The sample carries roughly 170,000 distinct CDR3 sequences, over 15% recorded once. This sequence was found in a woman in her 50s with Graves' hyperthyroidism. The sequencing sample was made of blood.

Here the CDR3 reads CASSLAGGRNTEAFF. CDR3 DNA sequence: TGCGCCAGCAGCTTGGCCGGGGGGCGGAACACTGAAGCTTTCTTT. This chain uses TRBV5-1 with TRBJ1-1; D may be TRBD1 (6 bases). V gave up 0 bases and J gave up 1 base, with 10 bases separating them. This CDR3 has 15 residues. Germline V gene sequence: CDR1 SGHRS, CDR2 YFSETQ.